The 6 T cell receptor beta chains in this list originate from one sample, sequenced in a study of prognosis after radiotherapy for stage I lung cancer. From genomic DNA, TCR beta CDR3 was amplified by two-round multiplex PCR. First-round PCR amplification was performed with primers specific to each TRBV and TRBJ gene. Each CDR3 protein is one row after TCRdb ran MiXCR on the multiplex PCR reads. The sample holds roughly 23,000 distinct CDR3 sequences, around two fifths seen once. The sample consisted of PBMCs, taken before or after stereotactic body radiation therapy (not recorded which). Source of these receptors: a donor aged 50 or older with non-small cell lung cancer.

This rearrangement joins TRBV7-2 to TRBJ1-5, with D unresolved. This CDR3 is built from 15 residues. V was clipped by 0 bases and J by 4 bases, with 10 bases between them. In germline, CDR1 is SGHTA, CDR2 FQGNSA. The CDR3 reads CASSLALYVNQPQHF. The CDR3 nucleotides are TGTGCCAGCAGCTTAGCGCTTTACGTTAATCAGCCCCAGCATTTT.

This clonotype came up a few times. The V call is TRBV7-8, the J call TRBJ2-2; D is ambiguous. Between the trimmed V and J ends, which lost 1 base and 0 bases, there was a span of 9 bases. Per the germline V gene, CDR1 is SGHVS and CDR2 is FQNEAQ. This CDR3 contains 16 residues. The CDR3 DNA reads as TGTGCCAGCAGCTTAGACCTAGATGCGAACACCGGGGAGCTGTTTTTT. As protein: CASSLDLDANTGELFF.

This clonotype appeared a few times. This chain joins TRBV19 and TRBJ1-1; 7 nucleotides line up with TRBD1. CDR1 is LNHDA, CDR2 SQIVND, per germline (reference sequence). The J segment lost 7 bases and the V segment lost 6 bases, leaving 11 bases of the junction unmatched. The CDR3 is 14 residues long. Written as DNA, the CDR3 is TGTGCCAGTAGCCAGGAACAGGGGTTAGGTGAAGCTTTCTTT. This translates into CASSQEQGLGEAFF. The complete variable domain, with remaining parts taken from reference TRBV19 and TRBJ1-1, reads DGGITQSPKYLFRKEGQNVTLSCEQNLNHDAMYWYRQDPGQGLRLIYYSQIVNDFQKGDIAEGYSVSREKKESFPLTVTSAQKNPTAFYLCASSQEQGLGEAFFGQGTRLTVV.

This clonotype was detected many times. The CDR3 DNA sequence: TGCAGTGCTAGAGGCGGGGTAGCGGAGGGCCTCCAGTTCTTC. It specifies CSARGGVAEGLQFF. The rearrangement joins TRBV20-1 to TRBJ2-1, with D possibly being TRBD2 (6 bases). The germline V gene encodes CDR1 DFQATT and CDR2 SNEGSKA (reference sequence). CDR3 length: 14 amino acids. Deletions cut 1 base from V and 13 bases from J, with 20 bases between.

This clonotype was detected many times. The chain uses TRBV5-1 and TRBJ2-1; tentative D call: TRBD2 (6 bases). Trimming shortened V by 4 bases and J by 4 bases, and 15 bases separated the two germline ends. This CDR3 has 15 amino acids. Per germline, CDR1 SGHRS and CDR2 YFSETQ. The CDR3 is CASSELPGDYNEQFF. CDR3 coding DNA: TGCGCCAGCAGCGAGCTCCCGGGAGATTACAATGAGCAGTTCTTC.

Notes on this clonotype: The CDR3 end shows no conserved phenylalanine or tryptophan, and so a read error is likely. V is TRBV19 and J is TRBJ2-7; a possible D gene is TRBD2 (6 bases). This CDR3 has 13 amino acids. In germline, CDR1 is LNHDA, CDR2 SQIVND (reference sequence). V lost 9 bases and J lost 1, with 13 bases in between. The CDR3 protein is CASRLEGSYEQYL. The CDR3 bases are TGTGCCAGCCGACTAGAGGGGTCCTACGAGCAGTACCTC.